This T cell receptor (beta chain) was obtained from a study of blood T cell repertoires in COVID-19. In the study overall: Spain, Italy and the United States supplied samples that represented acute and convalescent COVID-19. The analysed material was cDNA or gDNA that came from T cells, B-cell-depleted T cells, or PBMCs.

Per the authors' pipeline: Reference gene primer amplification gave estimated nucleated cell counts. Using immunoSEQ multiplex PCR, the repertoire was profiled, and TCRdb retains in-frame clones only, with some absent. D and trimming come from the DNA, and the V and J calls and clone size come from that table. The table shows around 64,000 clones, with roughly 91% occurring only once. CDR3 length equals 13 residues. With 8 bases removed from V and 1 base from J, the gap between germline ends came to 10 bases. Germline values: CDR1 MNHEY, CDR2 SVGAGI. Sequenced material: peripheral blood. The J gene is TRBJ2-3, the V gene TRBV6-5; unclear D gene. The origin of this receptor is a woman between 18 and 29 years old with acute or convalescent COVID-19. The CDR3 sequence is CASLLGRTDTQYF. In DNA form, the CDR3 reads TGTGCCAGCCTCCTCGGTCGCACAGATACGCAGTATTTT.